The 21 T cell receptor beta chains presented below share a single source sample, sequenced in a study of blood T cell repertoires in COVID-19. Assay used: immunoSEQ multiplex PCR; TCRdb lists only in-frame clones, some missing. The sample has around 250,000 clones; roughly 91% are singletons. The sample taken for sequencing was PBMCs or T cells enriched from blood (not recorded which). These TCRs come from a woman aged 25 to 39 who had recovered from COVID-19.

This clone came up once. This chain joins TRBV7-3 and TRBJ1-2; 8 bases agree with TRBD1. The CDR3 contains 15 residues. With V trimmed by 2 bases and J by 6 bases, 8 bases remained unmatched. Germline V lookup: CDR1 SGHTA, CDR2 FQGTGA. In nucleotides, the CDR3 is TGTGCCAGCAGCTTAGGCGTGACAGGGGAAAATGGCTACACCTTC. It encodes CASSLGVTGENGYTF.

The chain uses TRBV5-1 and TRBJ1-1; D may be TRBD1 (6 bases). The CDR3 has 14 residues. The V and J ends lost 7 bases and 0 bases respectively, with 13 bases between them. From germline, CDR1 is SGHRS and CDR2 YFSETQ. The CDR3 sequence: CASGSGQMNTEAFF. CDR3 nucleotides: TGCGCCAGCGGGTCAGGACAGATGAACACTGAAGCTTTCTTT.

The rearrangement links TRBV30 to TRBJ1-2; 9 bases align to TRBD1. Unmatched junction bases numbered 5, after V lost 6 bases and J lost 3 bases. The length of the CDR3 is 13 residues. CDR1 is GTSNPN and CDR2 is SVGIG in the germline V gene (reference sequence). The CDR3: CACLGQGYYGYTF. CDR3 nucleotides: TGTGCCTGCCTAGGACAGGGGTACTATGGCTACACCTTC.

CDR3 protein: CASIRTQGVAEAFF. CDR3 coding DNA: TGTGCCAGTATAAGGACGCAGGGTGTTGCTGAAGCTTTCTTT. V and J are TRBV19 and TRBJ1-1, with D possibly being TRBD1 (5 bases). The length of the CDR3 is 14 residues. V lost 7 bases, J lost 6 bases, and 18 bases lay in between. Per the germline V gene, CDR1 is LNHDA and CDR2 is SQIVND (reference sequence).

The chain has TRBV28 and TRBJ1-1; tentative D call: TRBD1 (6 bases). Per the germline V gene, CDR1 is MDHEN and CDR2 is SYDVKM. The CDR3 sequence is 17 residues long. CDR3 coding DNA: TGTGGCTCGACCGGGGAAGGGGGTCGGCTGAGGAACACTGAAGCTTTCTTT. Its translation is CGSTGEGGRLRNTEAFF.

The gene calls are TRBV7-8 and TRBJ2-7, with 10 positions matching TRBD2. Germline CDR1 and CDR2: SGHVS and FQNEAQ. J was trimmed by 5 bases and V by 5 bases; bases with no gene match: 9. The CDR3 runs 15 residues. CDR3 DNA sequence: TGTGCCAGCAGCCCCCAGCGGGGGGGGGCCCACGAGCAGTACTTC. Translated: CASSPQRGGAHEQYF.

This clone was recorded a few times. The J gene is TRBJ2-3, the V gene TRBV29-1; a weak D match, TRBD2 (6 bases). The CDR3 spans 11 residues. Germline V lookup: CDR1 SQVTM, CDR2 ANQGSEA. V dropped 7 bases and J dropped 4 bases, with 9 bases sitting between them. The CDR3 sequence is CSARLADTQYF. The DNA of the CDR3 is TGCAGCGCAAGACTAGCAGATACGCAGTATTTT.

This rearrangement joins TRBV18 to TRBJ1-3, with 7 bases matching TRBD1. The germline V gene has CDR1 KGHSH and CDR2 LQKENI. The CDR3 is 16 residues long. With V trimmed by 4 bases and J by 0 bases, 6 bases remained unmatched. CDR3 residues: CASSQGQTNSGNTIYF. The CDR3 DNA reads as TGTGCCAGCTCACAGGGACAGACAAACTCTGGAAACACCATATATTTT.

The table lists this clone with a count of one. The CDR3 sequence is CASSQRGRGVDSNQPQHF. The CDR3 DNA is TGTGCCAGCAGCCAAAGGGGAAGGGGCGTTGATAGCAATCAGCCCCAGCATTTT. The chain couples TRBV3-1 (or the pseudogene TRBV3-2) to TRBJ1-5; D may be TRBD1 (5 bases). CDR3 length equals 18 residues. With 2 bases removed from V and 0 bases from J, the gap between germline ends came to 17 bases. Germline V gene lookup returns CDR1 LGHDT and CDR2 YNNKEL (reference sequence).

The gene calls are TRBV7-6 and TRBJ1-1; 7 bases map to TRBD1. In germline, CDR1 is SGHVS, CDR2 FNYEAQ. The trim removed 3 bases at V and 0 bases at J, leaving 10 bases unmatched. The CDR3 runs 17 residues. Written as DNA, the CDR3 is TGTGCCAGCAGCTTTGGCGGGACAGCAAATCTGAACACTGAAGCTTTCTTT. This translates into CASSFGGTANLNTEAFF.

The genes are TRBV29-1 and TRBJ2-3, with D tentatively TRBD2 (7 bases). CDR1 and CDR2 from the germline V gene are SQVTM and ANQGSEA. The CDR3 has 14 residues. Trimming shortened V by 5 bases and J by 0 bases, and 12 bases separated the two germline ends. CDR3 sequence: CSVREGVSTDTQYF. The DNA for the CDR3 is TGCAGCGTTAGGGAGGGGGTTAGCACAGATACGCAGTATTTT.

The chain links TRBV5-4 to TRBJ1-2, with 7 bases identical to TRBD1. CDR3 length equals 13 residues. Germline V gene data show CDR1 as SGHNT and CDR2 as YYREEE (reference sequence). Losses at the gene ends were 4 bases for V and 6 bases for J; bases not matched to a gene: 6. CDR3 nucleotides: TGTGCCAGCAGCCCGGGACAGAAGAATGGCTACACCTTC. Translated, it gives CASSPGQKNGYTF.

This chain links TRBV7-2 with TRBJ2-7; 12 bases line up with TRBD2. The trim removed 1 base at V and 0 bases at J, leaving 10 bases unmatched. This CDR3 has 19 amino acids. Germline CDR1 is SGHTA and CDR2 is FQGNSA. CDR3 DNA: TGTGCCAGCAGCTTAGTAGATTTACTAGCGGGAGGCAGCTCCTACGAGCAGTACTTC. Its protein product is CASSLVDLLAGGSSYEQYF.

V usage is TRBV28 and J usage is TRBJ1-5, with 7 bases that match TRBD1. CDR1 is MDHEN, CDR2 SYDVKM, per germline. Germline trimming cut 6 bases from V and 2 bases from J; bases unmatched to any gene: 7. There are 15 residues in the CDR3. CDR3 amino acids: CASSPIRGGNQPQHF. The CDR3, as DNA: TGTGCCAGCAGCCCAATCAGGGGGGGCAATCAGCCCCAGCATTTT.

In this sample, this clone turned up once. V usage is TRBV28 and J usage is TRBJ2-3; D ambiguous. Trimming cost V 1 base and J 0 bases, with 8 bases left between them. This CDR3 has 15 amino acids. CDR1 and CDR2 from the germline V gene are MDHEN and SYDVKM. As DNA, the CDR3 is TGTGCCAGCAGTTTATCTACCCATAGCACAGATACGCAGTATTTT. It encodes CASSLSTHSTDTQYF.

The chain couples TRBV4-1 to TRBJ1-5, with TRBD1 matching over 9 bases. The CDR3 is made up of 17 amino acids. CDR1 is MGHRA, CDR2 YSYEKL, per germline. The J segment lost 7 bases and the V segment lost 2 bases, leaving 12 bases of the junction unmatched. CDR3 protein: CASSQMLDRGSWQPQHF. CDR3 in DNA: TGCGCCAGCAGCCAAATGTTGGACAGGGGTTCATGGCAGCCCCAGCATTTT.

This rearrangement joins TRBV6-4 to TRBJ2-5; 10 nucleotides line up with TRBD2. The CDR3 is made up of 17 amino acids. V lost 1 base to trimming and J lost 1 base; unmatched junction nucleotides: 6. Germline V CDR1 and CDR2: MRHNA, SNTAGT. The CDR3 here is CASSDWASGSIQETQYF. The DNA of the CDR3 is TGTGCCAGCAGTGACTGGGCTAGCGGGAGCATCCAAGAGACCCAGTACTTC.

CDR3 amino acids: CASSVEGASGNTIYF. The DNA for the CDR3 is TGTGCCAGCAGCGTAGAGGGGGCGTCTGGAAACACCATATATTTT. The V call is TRBV9, the J call TRBJ1-3, with TRBD1 matching 7 bases. The V gene end was trimmed by 0 bases and the J gene end by 1 base; junction bases not matched to a gene: 1. The germline gives CDR1 SGDLS, CDR2 YYNGEE. This CDR3 region has 15 residues.

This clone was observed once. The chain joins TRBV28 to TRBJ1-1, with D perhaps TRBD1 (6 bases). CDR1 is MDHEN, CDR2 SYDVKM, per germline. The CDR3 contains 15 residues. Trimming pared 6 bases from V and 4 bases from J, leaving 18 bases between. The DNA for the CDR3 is TGTGCCAGCAGGGCCCCAGGGGCCGCAGGCACTGAAGCTTTCTTT. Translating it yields CASRAPGAAGTEAFF.

The CDR3 reads CASSQLPVGQGTYNSPLHF. In DNA form, the CDR3 reads TGCGCCAGCAGCCAATTGCCGGTGGGACAGGGGACGTATAATTCACCCCTCCACTTT. This chain links TRBV4-3 with TRBJ1-6; 10 bases are shared with TRBD1. V gave up 2 bases and J gave up 4 bases; unmatched junction bases: 11. CDR1 and CDR2 (germline): LGHNA, YSLEER. This CDR3 has 19 residues.

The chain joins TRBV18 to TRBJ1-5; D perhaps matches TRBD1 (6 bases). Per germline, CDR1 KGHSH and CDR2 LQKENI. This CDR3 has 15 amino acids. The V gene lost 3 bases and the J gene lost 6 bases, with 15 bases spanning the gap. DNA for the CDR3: TGTGCCAGCTCACCTCCCGGGGGGGGCAGTCAGCCCCAGCATTTT. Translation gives CASSPPGGGSQPQHF.